A selection of T cell receptor beta chains follows, all from one sample in a study of OX40 agonist ivuxolimab in advanced cancers. Clones were sequenced by immunoSEQ multiplex PCR, and TCRdb holds only the in-frame ones, with some missing. The sample carries approximately 82,000 clones, roughly 94% recorded once. Material: CD4+ or CD8+ T cells sorted from blood, obtained in a trial of the OX40 agonist ivuxolimab. Every receptor here comes from an adult with an advanced solid tumor such as melanoma, head and neck, liver or kidney cancer. CDR3s include the opening cysteine and the closing phenylalanine or tryptophan. The order of the fields is J gene, clone size, D gene, V gene, CDR3 DNA, CDR3 protein. D genes are given only for firm matches. Clone size is stated in some rows and not others, as once, few, many or a class when expanded.

>TRBJ2-1|NA|TRBD2|TRBV7-6
TGTGCCAGCAGCCCGAGGACTAGCGGCCATGAGCAGTTCTTC
CASSPRTSGHEQFF
>TRBJ2-1|NA|NA|TRBV2
TGTGCCAGCAGTGCCCTCAATGAGCAGTTCTTC
CASSALNEQFF
>TRBJ1-2|few|NA|TRBV7-9
TGTGCCAGCAGCTTAGCGACTTCGAGTGGGCGGAATGGCTACACCTTC
CASSLATSSGRNGYTF
>TRBJ2-2|NA|NA|TRBV7-9
TGTGCCAGCAGCGCCAACCGGGGCGCCGGGGAGCTGTTTTTT
CASSANRGAGELFF
>TRBJ1-4|NA|TRBD1|TRBV5-8
TGTGCCAGCAGCCGCAGGGGGCAGGAAAAACTGTTTTTT
CASSRRGQEKLFF
>TRBJ2-2|NA|TRBD1|TRBV27
TGTGCCAGCAGTTTGGGTCAACTCAGGGGGCGACCCGGGGAGCTGTTTTTT
CASSLGQLRGRPGELFF
>TRBJ1-5|NA|NA|TRBV6-6
TGTGCCAGCAGCCTGGAGCGGTATAGCAATCAGCCCCAGCATTTT
CASSLERYSNQPQHF
>TRBJ2-1|NA|NA|TRBV4-3
TGCGCCAGCAGCCAAGAAGCGTGGCGGAGCAATGAGCAGTTCTTC
CASSQEAWRSNEQFF
>TRBJ2-2|NA|NA|TRBV9
TGTGCCAGCAGCGTAGTTGGGGACGGGGAGCTGTTTTTT
CASSVVGDGELFF
>TRBJ2-7|once|NA|TRBV4-1
TGCGCCAGCAGCCAGACAGCGACAAACGTAGCCTACGAGCAGTACTTC
CASSQTATNVAYEQYF
>TRBJ2-7|NA|NA|TRBV27
TGTGCCAGCAGTTTGCGAGGACACGAGCAGTACTTC
CASSLRGHEQYF
>TRBJ1-5|NA|NA|TRBV30
TGTGCCTGGAGTGAAGGGACGAGAAATCAGCCCCAGCATTTT
CAWSEGTRNQPQHF
>TRBJ2-5|NA|NA|TRBV4-3
TGCGCCAGCAGCCAAGATGCCAGGGGAGTTCAAGAGACCCAGTACTTC
CASSQDARGVQETQYF
>TRBJ2-3|once|NA|TRBV5-1
TGCGCCAGCAGCTTGTCAGCAGATACGCAGTATTTT
CASSLSADTQYF
>TRBJ2-2|few|NA|TRBV7-9
TGTGCCAGCACCTTTAGCACCGGGGAGCTGTTTTTT
CASTFSTGELFF
>TRBJ1-4|once|NA|TRBV5-6
TGTGCCAGCAGCCCCGGGGGTAATGAAAAACTGTTTTTT
CASSPGGNEKLFF
>TRBJ1-2|NA|NA|TRBV9
TGTGCCAGCAGCTCGTGGGGGTCCTACACCTTC
CASSSWGSYTF
>TRBJ2-1|NA|NA|TRBV27
TGTGCCAGCAGTCTCGGACAGAGGGCATACAATGAGCAGTTCTTC
CASSLGQRAYNEQFF
>TRBJ1-1|NA|NA|TRBV19
TGTGCCAGTGAGGGGGGCAGGTATCCTTTGAACACTGAAGCTTTCTTT
CASEGGRYPLNTEAFF
>TRBJ1-6|NA|TRBD1|TRBV4-1
TGCGCCAGCAGCCAAGAATCAGGGGGTGGCTCACCCCTCCACTTT
CASSQESGGGSPLHF
>TRBJ2-7|NA|TRBD2|TRBV4-1
TGCGCCAGCAGCCAGAGGACTAGCGGGGGAAAGGGGTCCTACGAGCAGTACTTC
CASSQRTSGGKGSYEQYF
>TRBJ2-7|NA|NA|TRBV7-6
TGTGCCAGCAGCCGCCGAACAGACAACAGGGTCTACGAGCAGTACTTC
CASSRRTDNRVYEQYF
>TRBJ2-1|NA|NA|TRBV27
TGTGCCAGCAGTCCTTTGAGCTCCTACAATGAGCAGTTCTTC
CASSPLSSYNEQFF
>TRBJ2-1|once|NA|TRBV6-5
TGTGCCAGCAGTTACTCCGGTGAGGGCGAGCAGTTCTTC
CASSYSGEGEQFF
>TRBJ2-7|NA|TRBD2|TRBV5-4
TGTGCCAGCAGCTCTAGCGGGAGCATCTCCTACGAGCAGTACTTC
CASSSSGSISYEQYF
>TRBJ2-3|NA|TRBD1|TRBV4-2
TGTGCCAGCAGCCAAGATGGGACAGGGGGCGGCACAGATACGCAGTATTTT
CASSQDGTGGGTDTQYF
>TRBJ2-1|NA|TRBD2|TRBV5-6
TGTGCCAGCAGCTTAGCGGGAGTTGGGTACAATGAGCAGTTCTTC
CASSLAGVGYNEQFF
>TRBJ1-1|NA|NA|TRBV4-1
TGCGCCAGCAGCCAAGAGGAGGTCGGGAGAATGAACACTGAAGCTTTCTTT
CASSQEEVGRMNTEAFF
>TRBJ1-1|NA|TRBD1|TRBV28
TGTGCCAGCAGTCATCACAGGGGGCTGAACACTGAAGCTTTCTTT
CASSHHRGLNTEAFF
>TRBJ2-7|NA|TRBD1|TRBV7-6
TGTGCCAGCAGCTTAGGACAGGGGGCCTACGAGCAGTACTTC
CASSLGQGAYEQYF
>TRBJ2-3|NA|TRBD2|TRBV11-2
TGTGCCAGCAGCTTAGGTCCGGGAGGGCCCGGGGATACGCAGTATTTT
CASSLGPGGPGDTQYF
>TRBJ2-1|NA|NA|TRBV7-2
TGTGCCAGCAGCCACGGGGGCTACAATGAGCAGTTCTTC
CASSHGGYNEQFF
>TRBJ2-2|NA|NA|TRBV5-6
TGTGCCAGCAGCCCTAAACCAGGGCTAACCGGGGAGCTGTTTTTT
CASSPKPGLTGELFF
>TRBJ2-3|NA|TRBD2|TRBV5-5
TGTGCCAGCAGCTCGGGACTAGCACTACCCATCACAGATACGCAGTATTTT
CASSSGLALPITDTQYF
>TRBJ2-7|NA|TRBD2|TRBV28
TGTGCCAGCAGTTTCAGGCTAGCGGGGGAGCAGTACTTC
CASSFRLAGEQYF
>TRBJ2-1|NA|TRBD1|TRBV9
TGTGCCAGCAGCGGGGGACAGGGTCAGTGGAATGAGCAGTTCTTC
CASSGGQGQWNEQFF
>TRBJ2-1|NA|TRBD2|TRBV4-3
TGCGCCAGCAGCCAAGAGGTACTAGCGACCTACAATGAGCAGTTCTTC
CASSQEVLATYNEQFF
>TRBJ2-2|once|TRBD1|TRBV10-3
TGTGCCATCAGTGAATCGGGACAGGGAAACACCGGGGAGCTGTTTTTT
CAISESGQGNTGELFF
>TRBJ2-7|NA|NA|TRBV6-5
TGTGCCAGCGGTAAGAGGCCGGACGAGCAGTACTTC
CASGKRPDEQYF
>TRBJ2-7|NA|TRBD2|TRBV4-1
TGCGCCAGCAGCCCCAAGCGGGGGGCGACCTACGAGCAGTACTTC
CASSPKRGATYEQYF
>TRBJ2-1|once|NA|TRBV9
TGTGCCAGCAGCCAAGACCGGGAAGAGCAGTTCTTC
CASSQDREEQFF
>TRBJ2-3|NA|TRBD2|TRBV7-9
TGTGCCAGCAGCGTAATAAGCGGGAGGGGAGGCGATACGCAGTATTTT
CASSVISGRGGDTQYF
>TRBJ1-1|NA|TRBD1|TRBV6-5
TGTGCCAGCAGTTACGGGATCGGACAGGACGCTTTCTTT
CASSYGIGQDAFF
>TRBJ2-1|once|TRBD2|TRBV5-4
TGTGCCAGCAGCTTGGCCTTGGGGGGGGTTGCCGGGTACAATGAGCAGTTCTTC
CASSLALGGVAGYNEQFF
>TRBJ1-1|NA|NA|TRBV27
TGTGCCAGCAGTACCCTGGAACCGCGCATAAAAGGGAACACTGAAGCTTTCTTT
CASSTLEPRIKGNTEAFF
>TRBJ2-3|once|TRBD1|TRBV14
TGTGCCAGCAGCCCTCTCCACCGGGACAGCGTGTTCACAGATACGCAGTATTTT
CASSPLHRDSVFTDTQYF
>TRBJ2-3|NA|NA|TRBV2
TGTGCCAGCAGTGAGGGCCCCTCAGAAGATACGCAGTATTTT
CASSEGPSEDTQYF
>TRBJ2-1|NA|NA|TRBV6-5
TGTGCCAGCAGTAACCAAAGACCAGGGGACGATGAGCAGTTCTTC
CASSNQRPGDDEQFF
>TRBJ1-3|NA|TRBD1|TRBV14
TGTGCCAGCAGCCACGGACAGGGAGGAAACACCATATATTTT
CASSHGQGGNTIYF
>TRBJ2-1|NA|NA|TRBV7-9
TGTGCCAGCAGTTCGTTTATGATGGACAATGAGCAGTTCTTC
CASSSFMMDNEQFF
>TRBJ2-7|NA|TRBD2|TRBV28
TGTGCCAGCAGCACTGGGACTAGCGGGAGGACCTACGAGCAGTACTTC
CASSTGTSGRTYEQYF
>TRBJ1-4|NA|NA|TRBV6-5
TGTGCCAGCAGTTACTCGGGGCTCAATGAAAAACTGTTTTTT
CASSYSGLNEKLFF
>TRBJ1-1|NA|NA|TRBV5-8
TGTGCCAGCAGTCGAGGGAGGGAAGCTTTCTTT
CASSRGREAFF
>TRBJ2-3|NA|NA|TRBV5-4
TGTGCCAGCAGCGCCCCAGGGGATTTGGGCACAGATACGCAGTATTTT
CASSAPGDLGTDTQYF
>TRBJ2-1|NA|TRBD2|TRBV18
TGTGCCAGCTCACCGACCGGGACTAGCGGGAGTTTCTTCTCGGACAATGAGCAGTTCTTC
CASSPTGTSGSFFSDNEQFF
>TRBJ2-3|NA|TRBD2|TRBV7-3
TGTGCCAGCAGCTTACTAGCGGGAGCTAATACGCAGTATTTT
CASSLLAGANTQYF
>TRBJ2-7|NA|NA|TRBV27
TGTGCCAGCAGTTGGGGGCAGCCCTCCTACGGGCAGTACTTC
CASSWGQPSYGQYF